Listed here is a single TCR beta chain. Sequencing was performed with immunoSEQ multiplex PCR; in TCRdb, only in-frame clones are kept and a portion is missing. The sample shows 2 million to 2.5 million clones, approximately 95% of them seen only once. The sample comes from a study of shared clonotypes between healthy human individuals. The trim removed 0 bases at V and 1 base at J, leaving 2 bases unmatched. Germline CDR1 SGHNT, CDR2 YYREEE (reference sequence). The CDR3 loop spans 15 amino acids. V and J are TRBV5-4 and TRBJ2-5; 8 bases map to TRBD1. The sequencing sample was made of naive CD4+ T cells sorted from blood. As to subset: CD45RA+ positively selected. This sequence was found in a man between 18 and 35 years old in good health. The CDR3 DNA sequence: TGTGCCAGCAGCTTGGCAGGGGGCTTCCAAGAGACCCAGTACTTC. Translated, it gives CASSLAGGFQETQYF.